These 30 T cell receptor beta chains originate from one sample sequenced in a study of cytomegalovirus exposure and HLA in healthy donors listed by TCRdb under 2017. The library was produced with the immunoSEQ multiplex PCR assay. The multiplex PCR relied on a mix of 60 forward primers for TCR Vbeta segments and 13 reverse primers for TCR Jbeta segments. In TCRdb, the immuneACCESS table is reduced to in-frame sequences with V and J assigned. These tables do not hold every clone; where another copy was compared, an unresolved V gene accounts for under half, and the others remain unexplained. The sample table shows some 150,000 clones, and 70% to 85% are seen once. Jointly, the top ten make up more than 3.5% of the sample. Sequencing used PBMCs. The source of these receptors is a man aged 30-40 years in good health and CMV-seropositive.

The rearrangement uses TRBV15 and TRBJ1-2; possible D gene TRBD1, 5 bases. The germline CDR1 and CDR2 sequences are LNHNV and YYDKDF (reference sequence). The CDR3 is made up of 16 amino acids. V was pared by 4 bases and J by 1 base, with 16 bases between. CDR3 region: CATSTNRQIFNYGYTF. The CDR3 DNA is TGTGCCACCAGCACAAATAGACAGATTTTTAACTATGGCTACACCTTC.

The chain carries TRBV29-1 and TRBJ2-3; 8 bases match TRBD2. Germline lookup yields CDR1 SQVTM and CDR2 ANQGSEA. This CDR3 contains 17 residues. V dropped 4 bases and J dropped 4; count of bases not matched to a gene: 16. In nucleotides, the CDR3 is TGCAGCGTTGTCCACCCGAACGCGGGGGGACAACCAGATACGCAGTATTTT. Translated, it gives CSVVHPNAGGQPDTQYF.

The chain joins TRBV7-2 to TRBJ2-6; weak D call: TRBD1 (5 bases). The CDR3 length is 16 residues. V gave up 5 bases and J gave up 0 bases, with 11 bases separating them. Germline lookup yields CDR1 SGHTA and CDR2 FQGNSA. CDR3 sequence (DNA): TGTGCCAGCAGCCCACAGGTTACCTCTGGGGCCAACGTCCTGACTTTC. Translation: CASSPQVTSGANVLTF.

The chain combines TRBV5-1 with TRBJ2-3, with TRBD2 matching 9 bases. Trimming removed 0 bases from V and 6 bases from J; junction bases left unmatched: 5. The CDR3 is 15 residues long. CDR1 and CDR2 (germline): SGHRS, YFSETQ. CDR3 loop: CASSLALSGGDTQYF. The CDR3 coding sequence is TGCGCCAGCAGCTTGGCCCTTAGCGGGGGTGATACGCAGTATTTT. The full variable domain, completed using reference TRBV5-1 and TRBJ2-3, is KAGVTQTPRYLIKTRGQQVTLSCSPISGHRSVSWYQQTPGQGLQFLFEYFSETQRNKGNFPGRFSGRQFSNSRSEMNVSTLELGDSALYLCASSLALSGGDTQYFGPGTRLTVL.

The chain recombines TRBV5-1 with TRBJ2-7; 9 bases are a match to TRBD1. After removal of 0 bases from V and 5 bases from J, the junction contained 6 bases not matched to a gene. The CDR3 spans 15 residues. From germline, CDR1 is SGHRS and CDR2 YFSETQ. The CDR3 DNA reads TGCGCCAGCAGCTTGGCCGGGACAGGGTTCAACGAGCAGTACTTC. It is translated as CASSLAGTGFNEQYF.

This chain connects TRBV2 to TRBJ2-5; 9 bases are shared with TRBD1. V gave up 4 bases and J gave up 4 bases; unmatched junction bases: 1. CDR3 length equals 13 residues. Germline V CDR1 and CDR2: SNHLY, FYNNEI. The CDR3 reads CASSGTGAETQYF. In DNA form, the CDR3 reads TGTGCCAGCAGTGGGACAGGGGCAGAGACCCAGTACTTC.

V is TRBV27 and J is TRBJ1-6; perhaps TRBD1 as D (6 bases). The V end lost 5 bases, the J end lost 7 bases, and 15 bases lay between the germline ends. The CDR3 is 15 residues long. Germline values: CDR1 MNHEY, CDR2 SMNVEV (reference sequence). The CDR3 region is CASSTSGVGNSPLHF. CDR3 nucleotide sequence: TGTGCCAGCAGTACGTCAGGGGTTGGCAATTCACCCCTCCACTTT.

This clone was detected a few times. The chain employs TRBV7-8 and TRBJ2-7, with D uncertain. The CDR3 totals 13 residues. Germline V gene data show CDR1 as SGHVS and CDR2 as FQNEAQ. Trimming stripped 5 bases from V and 5 bases from J, with 13 bases between. The CDR3 region has the DNA TGTGCCAGCAGCCCCGAATCCCGGGACGAGCAGTACTTC. It translates to CASSPESRDEQYF. The variable domain in full, completed from reference TRBV7-8 and TRBJ2-7, reads GAGVSQSPRYKVAKRGQDVALRCDPISGHVSLFWYQQALGQGPEFLTYFQNEAQLDKSGLPSDRFFAERPEGSVSTLKIQRTQQEDSAVYLCASSPESRDEQYFGPGTRLTVT.

The chain carries TRBV4-1 and TRBJ2-1; 11 positions match TRBD2. CDR3 length: 16 amino acids. CDR1 and CDR2 (germline): MGHRA, YSYEKL. The ends lost 7 bases at V and 6 bases at J; junction bases unmatched: 11. CDR3: CASNLRLGLAVNEQFF. In DNA form, the CDR3 reads TGCGCCAGCAACCTAAGGCTGGGACTAGCGGTCAATGAGCAGTTCTTC.

The chain joins TRBV6-5 to TRBJ1-2; a possible D gene is TRBD1 (6 bases). V lost 0 bases and J lost 4, with 12 bases in between. CDR1 and CDR2 (germline): MNHEY, SVGAGI. The CDR3 loop spans 15 amino acids. As DNA, the CDR3 is TGTGCCAGCAGTTACTCGTGGGTGGGGGCCTATGGCTACACCTTC. Protein product: CASSYSWVGAYGYTF.

The chain employs TRBV19 and TRBJ2-3, with 10 positions matching TRBD2. Germline V CDR1 and CDR2: LNHDA, SQIVND (reference sequence). CDR3 length equals 17 residues. The V segment lost 1 base and the J segment 7 bases; nucleotides outside the gene matches: 11. CDR3 region: CASSIVLAGGPLHTQYF. The DNA for the CDR3 is TGTGCCAGTAGTATAGTATTAGCGGGGGGTCCTCTTCATACGCAGTATTTT.

This clone has more than one count but fewer than ten. V usage is TRBV2 and J usage is TRBJ2-7; D uncertain. Trimming took 4 bases from V and 3 from J, leaving 4 bases between them. The CDR3 spans 11 residues. The germline V gene encodes CDR1 SNHLY and CDR2 FYNNEI. CDR3 in amino acids: CASSAHYEQYF. In nucleotides, the CDR3 is TGTGCCAGCAGTGCCCACTACGAGCAGTACTTC.

This clone was counted between two and nine times. The chain joins TRBV6-1 to TRBJ1-3, with 7 bases matching TRBD1. The CDR3 spans 15 residues. Germline lookup yields CDR1 MNHNS and CDR2 SASEGT. Unmatched junction bases numbered 1, after V lost 1 base and J lost 1 base. The CDR3 DNA reads as TGTGCCAGCAGTGAAGAGACAGGGTCTGGAAACACCATATATTTT. Translation: CASSEETGSGNTIYF.

The chain recombines TRBV5-4 with TRBJ1-2; D gene uncertain. Trimming stripped 0 bases from V and 2 bases from J, with 2 bases between. The CDR3 runs to 12 residues. Germline assignment: CDR1 SGHNT and CDR2 YYREEE (reference sequence). The CDR3 reads CASSLANYGYTF. The CDR3 bases are TGTGCCAGCAGCTTGGCAAACTATGGCTACACCTTC.

This chain links TRBV15 with TRBJ2-6; D perhaps matches TRBD1 (5 bases). The length of the CDR3 is 15 residues. V gave up 7 bases and J gave up 0 bases, with 10 bases separating them. Germline V gene sequence: CDR1 LNHNV, CDR2 YYDKDF (reference sequence). The CDR3 is CATKTDSSGANVLTF. The CDR3 coding sequence is TGTGCCACCAAAACCGACAGCTCTGGGGCCAACGTCCTGACTTTC.

This clone was counted between two and nine times. Other DNA sequences in this specimen translate into the identical CDR3. This chain joins TRBV30 and TRBJ1-1; the D is unclear. CDR1 and CDR2 (germline): GTSNPN, SVGIG (reference sequence). The V end lost 0 bases, the J end lost 4 bases, and 6 bases lay between the germline ends. The CDR3 has 12 amino acids. The chain's CDR3 is CAWSVGGTEAFF. CDR3 bases: TGTGCCTGGAGTGTAGGAGGCACTGAAGCTTTCTTT.

This chain connects TRBV9 to TRBJ2-1; 10 bases agree with TRBD1. Germline assignment: CDR1 SGDLS and CDR2 YYNGEE. The CDR3 contains 14 residues. The junction had 4 bases not matched to a gene; V was cut back by 2 bases and J by 8 bases. The DNA for the CDR3 is TGTGCCAGCAGCGTGGGGGACAGGGGACATGAGCAGTTCTTC. Translation gives CASSVGDRGHEQFF.

Here the CDR3 DNA reads TGTGCCAGCAGTTACCAGACAGGGGACACTAATGAAAAACTGTTTTTT. This codes for CASSYQTGDTNEKLFF. The chain is built from TRBV6-5 and TRBJ1-4; TRBD1 matches 8 bases. After removal of 2 bases from V and 2 bases from J, the junction contained 4 bases not matched to a gene. The CDR3 contains 16 residues. Germline-derived CDR1 and CDR2 are MNHEY and SVGAGI.

The V gene is TRBV19, the J gene TRBJ1-2; D remains unclear. This CDR3 is 15 amino acids long. CDR1 LNHDA and CDR2 SQIVND come from the germline V gene (reference sequence). The V end was cut by 3 bases, the J end by 2 bases, with 13 bases between. Written as DNA, the CDR3 is TGTGCCAGTAGTATGATCGGAGCACCCAACTATGGCTACACCTTC. Translation: CASSMIGAPNYGYTF.

This clone appeared a few times. This chain connects TRBV9 to TRBJ1-1, with D maybe TRBD1 (5 bases). The CDR3 has 16 amino acids. V was cut by 4 bases and J by 3 bases, with 19 bases left in between. The germline CDR1 and CDR2 sequences are SGDLS and YYNGEE. CDR3 amino acids: CASSTGGGRLDTEAFF. CDR3 DNA sequence: TGTGCCAGCAGCACCGGGGGGGGGAGGCTAGACACTGAAGCTTTCTTT.

The chain couples TRBV28 to TRBJ2-7; 7 bases align to TRBD1. This CDR3 spans 17 amino acids. J gave up 3 bases and V 3 bases, and 14 bases lay outside the gene matches. The germline V gene encodes CDR1 MDHEN and CDR2 SYDVKM. CDR3 sequence (DNA): TGTGCCAGCAGTTTGACAACACCGACAGGGCGATACTACGAGCAGTACTTC. It yields the protein CASSLTTPTGRYYEQYF. The whole variable domain, filled in from reference TRBV28 and TRBJ2-7, reads DVKVTQSSRYLVKRTGEKVFLECVQDMDHENMFWYRQDPGLGLRLIYFSYDVKMKEKGDIPEGYSVSREKKERFSLILESASTNQTSMYLCASSLTTPTGRYYEQYFGPGTRLTVT.

This rearrangement joins TRBV10-3 to TRBJ2-3, with TRBD2 matching 12 bases. V gave up 0 bases and J gave up 4 bases; unmatched junction bases: 5. Germline CDR1 ENHRY, CDR2 SYGVKD. This CDR3 comprises 17 residues. CDR3 DNA sequence: TGTGCCATCAGTGAGTCGACTAGCGGGGGTATCGCAGATACGCAGTATTTT. Translated, it gives CAISESTSGGIADTQYF.

The chain has TRBV2 and TRBJ2-3; TRBD1 matches at 10 bases. The CDR3 extends over 15 amino acids. Germline V gene data show CDR1 as SNHLY and CDR2 as FYNNEI. J was trimmed by 2 bases and V by 6 bases; bases with no gene match: 5. The CDR3 protein is CASRGGQGLTDTQYF. CDR3 coding DNA: TGTGCCAGCAGGGGGGGACAGGGGCTCACAGATACGCAGTATTTT.

The rearrangement joins TRBV27 to TRBJ2-3; TRBD1 might be the D (6 bases). V lost 0 bases to trimming and J lost 6 bases, with 10 bases between them. The CDR3 totals 14 residues. Germline CDR1 reads MNHEY; CDR2 reads SMNVEV (reference sequence). The CDR3 DNA sequence: TGTGCCAGCAGTTTATCGGACAGTTTTGATACGCAGTATTTT. Translation gives CASSLSDSFDTQYF.

The CDR3 sequence: CASSASDRSREPPYEQYF. In DNA, the CDR3 is TGTGCCAGCAGCGCGTCTGACCGATCCCGGGAGCCGCCCTACGAGCAGTACTTC. This sequence joins TRBV5-4 and TRBJ2-7; a weak D match, TRBD2 (6 bases). Trimming removed 4 bases at V and 2 bases at J, with 25 bases between. The germline V gene encodes CDR1 SGHNT and CDR2 YYREEE (reference sequence). The CDR3 has 18 amino acids.

The sample holds a few counts of this clone. The chain is built from TRBV7-3 and TRBJ2-1; 7 bases fit TRBD1. The trim removed 4 bases at V and 10 bases at J, leaving 4 bases unmatched. This CDR3 comprises 12 residues. The germline CDR1 and CDR2 sequences are SGHTA and FQGTGA. The DNA for the CDR3 is TGTGCCAGCAGCTCGCGGACAGGAGAGCAGTTCTTC. Its translation is CASSSRTGEQFF.

The chain joins TRBV27 to TRBJ2-6; 12 positions match TRBD1. V shed 2 bases and J 4 bases; nucleotides not matched to a gene: 3. In germline, CDR1 is MNHEY, CDR2 SMNVEV (reference sequence). The CDR3 sequence is 17 residues long. The CDR3 nucleotides are TGTGCCAGCAGTTTACGGGGACAGGGGGCCGGGGCCAACGTCCTGACTTTC. Translated, it gives CASSLRGQGAGANVLTF.

This clone was picked up one time. The chain recombines TRBV19 with TRBJ1-5; a weak D match, TRBD1 (5 bases). CDR1 LNHDA and CDR2 SQIVND come from the germline V gene (reference sequence). Trimming took 2 bases from V and 7 from J, leaving 12 bases between them. The CDR3 runs to 14 residues. The CDR3 region has the DNA TGTGCCAGTAGTATAACGGGGGTAGGGCAGCCCCAGCATTTT. It specifies CASSITGVGQPQHF. Full variable domain (remainder filled in from reference TRBV19 and TRBJ1-5): DGGITQSPKYLFRKEGQNVTLSCEQNLNHDAMYWYRQDPGQGLRLIYYSQIVNDFQKGDIAEGYSVSREKKESFPLTVTSAQKNPTAFYLCASSITGVGQPQHFGDGTRLSIL.

The chain recombines TRBV7-9 with TRBJ1-5; 7 bases agree with TRBD1. Germline assignment: CDR1 SEHNR and CDR2 FQNEAQ (reference sequence). J lost 3 bases, V lost 5 bases, and 4 bases had no gene match. The CDR3 totals 14 residues. This chain's CDR3 is CASSHTGDNQPQHF. The CDR3 DNA follows: TGTGCCAGCAGCCATACAGGGGACAATCAGCCCCAGCATTTT.

The chain joins TRBV4-1 to TRBJ2-3; 12 positions match TRBD2. V trimming: 0 bases; J trimming: 0 bases; junction bases outside the gene matches: 7. The CDR3 consists of 19 residues. Germline CDR1 MGHRA, CDR2 YSYEKL. CDR3 protein: CASSQDGTSGGTSTDTQYF. CDR3 bases: TGCGCCAGCAGCCAAGATGGTACTAGCGGGGGGACTAGCACAGATACGCAGTATTTT.